Described below is a single TCR beta chain sequence and its context. Its antigen is still unknown. The record originates from a study of shared clonotypes between healthy human individuals. Profiling relied on immunoSEQ multiplex PCR, and the TCRdb table lists in-frame clones only, not all of them. The data contain millions of clones, roughly 93% of them singletons. The germline gives CDR1 KGHSH, CDR2 LQKENI. V lost 0 bases, J lost 12 bases, and 7 bases stayed unmatched. The CDR3 sequence is 14 residues long. Study conclusions and caveats: The expectation was that sequencing depth would affect clonotype sharing among donors.

The chain employs TRBV18 and TRBJ2-1; 8 positions match TRBD2. The source material was naive CD4+ T cells from PBMCs. Subset noted: CD45RA+ positively selected. The clonotype was recovered from a young man in good health. Some clones in this sample may be carry-over from other donors' samples. The CDR3 nucleotides read TGTGCCAGCTCACCACCTTCCGAGCGGGAGAGGCAGTTCTTC. It is translated as CASSPPSERERQFF.